The 31 T cell receptor beta chains listed next were all sequenced from one sample in a study of blood T cells in healthy people across ages. It was with a sample-barcoded 5' primer and a J-beta primer mix that a second PCR of about 6 to 12 cycles was run. TCRdb re-derived calls from the 5' RACE reads in MiXCR, one entry per CDR3 protein. This sample carries 850,000 or so distinct CDR3 sequences, under 35% of them seen once, and the ten largest clones take 17%. The sequencing input was blood. These receptors were obtained from a woman aged 80 or over in good health.

This clonotype was observed many times. This chain connects TRBV27 to TRBJ1-1, with 9 bases matching TRBD1. CDR3 length: 14 amino acids. Germline CDR1 is MNHEY and CDR2 is SMNVEV (reference sequence). The J segment lost 2 bases and the V segment lost 7 bases, leaving 5 bases of the junction unmatched. The CDR3 DNA reads TGTGCCAGCACCTGGGGACAGGGAAACACTGAAGCTTTCTTT. This encodes CASTWGQGNTEAFF.

V is TRBV14 and J is TRBJ1-2; D is uncertain. Germline lookup yields CDR1 SGHDN and CDR2 FVKESK. The CDR3 totals 16 residues. Between the trimmed V and J ends, which lost 3 bases and 4 bases, there was a span of 18 bases. The CDR3 region is CASSQFRSASLYGYTF. As DNA, the CDR3 is TGTGCCAGCAGCCAGTTCAGATCGGCCTCGCTCTATGGCTACACCTTC. The variable domain in full, completed from reference TRBV14 and TRBJ1-2, reads EAGVTQFPSHSVIEKGQTVTLRCDPISGHDNLYWYRRVMGKEIKFLLHFVKESKQDESGMPNNRFLAERTGGTYSTLKVQPAELEDSGVYFCASSQFRSASLYGYTFGSGTRLTVV.

This clonotype was detected ten times or more. J is TRBJ2-4 and V is TRBV7-2; 7 nucleotides match TRBD2. The J segment lost 5 bases and the V segment lost 0 bases, leaving 7 bases of the junction unmatched. Per the germline V gene, CDR1 is SGHTA and CDR2 is FQGNSA. CDR3 length: 16 amino acids. The CDR3 coding sequence is TGTGCCAGCAGCTTAGCTGGGGCTGGGAGGGAAAACATTCAGTACTTC. Translating gives CASSLAGAGRENIQYF. The variable domain in full, completed from reference TRBV7-2 and TRBJ2-4, reads GAGVSQSPSNKVTEKGKDVELRCDPISGHTALYWYRQSLGQGLEFLIYFQGNSAPDKSGLPSDRFSAERTGGSVSTLTIQRTQQEDSAVYLCASSLAGAGRENIQYFGAGTRLSVL.

The rearrangement joins TRBV30 to TRBJ1-5; D remains ambiguous. V was cut by 3 bases and J by 1 base, with 10 bases left in between. Germline values: CDR1 GTSNPN, CDR2 SVGIG (reference sequence). The CDR3 contains 14 residues. CDR3 DNA: TGTGCCTGGAGGGTACAAACGAGCAATCAGCCCCAGCATTTT. This codes for CAWRVQTSNQPQHF.

This rearrangement joins TRBV5-4 to TRBJ2-3; tentative D call: TRBD2 (7 bases). The CDR3 totals 16 residues. Germline V gene sequence: CDR1 SGHNT, CDR2 YYREEE (reference sequence). Trimming cost V 1 base and J 1 base, with 13 bases left between them. CDR3 in amino acids: CASSLRGGARTDTQYF. The CDR3, as DNA: TGTGCCAGCAGCTTGAGGGGGGGGGCCCGCACAGATACGCAGTATTTT. Full variable domain (rest looked up from reference TRBV5-4 and TRBJ2-3): ETGVTQSPTHLIKTRGQQVTLRCSSQSGHNTVSWYQQALGQGPQFIFQYYREEENGRGNFPPRFSGLQFPNYSSELNVNALELDDSALYLCASSLRGGARTDTQYFGPGTRLTVL.

The CDR3 sequence is CASSPYLTGTGSTEAFF. The CDR3 DNA reads as TGTGCCAGCAGCCCGTATCTAACAGGGACGGGGAGCACTGAAGCTTTCTTT. V gene TRBV7-2 combines with J gene TRBJ1-1, with a possible D match to TRBD1 (6 bases). Trimming removed 5 bases at V and 4 bases at J, with 23 bases between. CDR3 length: 17 residues. Germline V gene data show CDR1 as SGHTA and CDR2 as FQGNSA.

This clonotype was counted only a few times. The chain joins TRBV21-1 to TRBJ1-5. TRBV21-1 is an annotated pseudogene. This CDR3 is built from 14 residues. The CDR3 region is CASSKESSNQPQHF. CDR3 coding DNA: TGTGCCAGCAGCAAAGAGTCGTCCAATCAGCCCCAGCATTTT.

This clonotype was observed a handful of times. The gene calls are TRBV11-2 and TRBJ1-4; D remains ambiguous. This CDR3 comprises 13 residues. Looked up from germline, CDR1 is SGHAT and CDR2 is FQNNGV. V was pared by 5 bases and J by 11 bases, with 15 bases between. CDR3 DNA: TGTGCCAGCAGCCGGGGAAAGCTTGGGAAACTGTTTTTT. It specifies CASSRGKLGKLFF.

A remark on this clonotype: A much more abundant neighbour one base away suggests this may be a read error. In nucleotides, the CDR3 is TGCAGCGTCATGGAGGGGGGGACTAGCACAGATACGCAGTATTTT. It encodes CSVMEGGTSTDTQYF. The J gene is TRBJ2-3, the V gene TRBV29-1; TRBD2 might be the D (7 bases). V lost 6 bases, J lost 0 bases, and 16 bases lay in between. This CDR3 has 15 residues. CDR1 is SQVTM, CDR2 ANQGSEA, per germline.

CDR3 amino acids: CASRSGVDLYNEQFF. The DNA of the CDR3 is TGTGCCAGCAGATCAGGCGTGGACCTTTACAATGAGCAGTTCTTC. This sequence joins TRBV7-2 and TRBJ2-1, with D uncertain. Germline CDR1 reads SGHTA; CDR2 reads FQGNSA. This CDR3 contains 15 residues. Between the trimmed V and J ends, which lost 6 bases and 4 bases, there was a span of 16 bases.

The V gene is TRBV20-1, the J gene TRBJ2-5, with D possibly matching TRBD2 (5 bases). V was cut by 4 bases and J by 2 bases, with 14 bases left in between. Germline values: CDR1 DFQATT, CDR2 SNEGSKA (reference sequence). The CDR3 spans 14 residues. The CDR3 region is CSAIVTNQQETQYF. CDR3 sequence (DNA): TGCAGTGCTATAGTGACTAACCAACAAGAGACCCAGTACTTC.

There are many counts of this clonotype. This chain joins TRBV7-9 and TRBJ1-6; 7 bases are a match to TRBD1. This CDR3 spans 14 amino acids. The trim removed 5 bases at V and 10 bases at J, leaving 8 bases unmatched. CDR1 SEHNR and CDR2 FQNEAQ come from the germline V gene (reference sequence). CDR3: CASSKQGMQSPLHF. The CDR3 coding sequence is TGTGCCAGCAGCAAACAGGGGATGCAGTCACCCCTCCACTTT.

The table lists this clonotype with a few counts. This rearrangement joins TRBV18 to TRBJ1-5, with D possibly TRBD1 on 5 matching bases. Per germline, CDR1 KGHSH and CDR2 LQKENI. The CDR3 is 15 residues long. V gave up 0 bases and J gave up 4 bases, with 10 bases separating them. CDR3 amino acids: CASSPPGTQNQPQHF. The DNA for the CDR3 is TGTGCCAGCTCACCACCCGGGACCCAAAATCAGCCCCAGCATTTT. The full variable domain, completed using reference TRBV18 and TRBJ1-5, is NAGVMQNPRHLVRRRGQEARLRCSPMKGHSHVYWYRQLPEEGLKFMVYLQKENIIDESGMPKERFSAEFPKEGPSILRIQQVVRGDSAAYFCASSPPGTQNQPQHFGDGTRLSIL.

In this sample, this clonotype turned up many times. The gene calls are TRBV7-2 and TRBJ1-2, with D tentatively TRBD1 (5 bases). CDR3 length: 15 residues. The V gene lost 1 base and the J gene lost 4 bases, with 13 bases spanning the gap. Germline lookup yields CDR1 SGHTA and CDR2 FQGNSA. Here the CDR3 reads CASSLDGGISYGYTF. CDR3 DNA sequence: TGTGCCAGCAGCTTAGATGGGGGAATCTCCTATGGCTACACCTTC.

The V and J genes are TRBV28 and TRBJ2-2; D might be TRBD1 (6 bases). This CDR3 comprises 15 residues. Germline assignment: CDR1 MDHEN and CDR2 SYDVKM. With 2 bases removed from V and 6 bases from J, the gap between germline ends came to 13 bases. The chain's CDR3 is CASSLTSGAAGELFF. The CDR3 DNA is TGTGCCAGCAGTTTAACGTCAGGGGCGGCCGGGGAGCTGTTTTTT. Looking up the rest from reference TRBV28 and TRBJ2-2 gives the full variable domain: DVKVTQSSRYLVKRTGEKVFLECVQDMDHENMFWYRQDPGLGLRLIYFSYDVKMKEKGDIPEGYSVSREKKERFSLILESASTNQTSMYLCASSLTSGAAGELFFGEGSRLTVL.

This clonotype turned up a few times. The gene calls are TRBV18 and TRBJ2-4; perhaps TRBD1 as D (5 bases). This CDR3 contains 15 residues. In germline, CDR1 is KGHSH, CDR2 LQKENI. Trimming removed 0 bases from V and 5 bases from J, with 11 bases in between. CDR3 amino acids: CASSPPQGQENIQYF. CDR3 in DNA: TGTGCCAGCTCACCACCGCAGGGTCAAGAAAACATTCAGTACTTC.

At least ten counts were recorded for this clonotype. J is TRBJ1-1 and V is TRBV5-1; 7 nucleotides line up with TRBD1. This CDR3 is built from 14 residues. V lost 4 bases, J lost 1 base, and 4 bases stayed unmatched. CDR1 and CDR2 from the germline V gene are SGHRS and YFSETQ. CDR3 sequence: CASSPTGENTEAFF. The DNA of the CDR3 is TGCGCCAGCAGCCCCACAGGGGAGAACACTGAAGCTTTCTTT.

This chain links TRBV30 with TRBJ1-6, with TRBD1 as a possible D gene (5 bases). The CDR3 consists of 16 residues. Trimming shortened V by 0 bases and J by 2 bases, and 11 bases separated the two germline ends. The germline CDR1 and CDR2 sequences are GTSNPN and SVGIG (reference sequence). The CDR3 nucleotides read TGTGCCTGGAGTGTACCATCAGGGCCCTATAATTCACCCCTCCACTTT. Translating it yields CAWSVPSGPYNSPLHF.

Details on this clonotype: Possible read error: a much larger clone is one base away. The rearrangement joins TRBV5-1 to TRBJ1-4; TRBD1 agrees at 9 bases. The germline V gene encodes CDR1 SGHRS and CDR2 YFSETQ. CDR3 length equals 17 residues. The CDR3 DNA reads TGCGCCAGCAGCTTGGGGACAGGGGACGCAAGAAGCGAAAAACGGTTTTTT. As protein: CASSLGTGDARSEKRFF.

At least ten counts were recorded for this clonotype. The chain combines TRBV15 with TRBJ1-6; the D is unclear. CDR1 and CDR2 (germline): LNHNV, YYDKDF (reference sequence). Deletions cut 5 bases from V and 13 bases from J, with 21 bases between. CDR3 length: 15 residues. The CDR3 sequence: CATSPTSTRSSPLHF. The CDR3 bases are TGTGCCACCAGCCCCACATCGACCCGAAGCTCGCCCCTCCACTTT.

V is TRBV20-1 and J is TRBJ2-2; 8 bases map to TRBD2. J was trimmed by 0 bases and V by 1 base; bases with no gene match: 7. Per germline, CDR1 DFQATT and CDR2 SNEGSKA (reference sequence). This CDR3 has 17 amino acids. The CDR3, as DNA: TGCAGTGCTAGAGGGTTAGCGGGGACCGCGAACACCGGGGAGCTGTTTTTT. This sequence encodes CSARGLAGTANTGELFF.

V gene TRBV7-2 combines with J gene TRBJ2-2, with 8 bases lining up with TRBD1. The trim removed 3 bases at V and 6 bases at J, leaving 6 bases unmatched. This CDR3 region has 15 residues. Germline V lookup: CDR1 SGHTA, CDR2 FQGNSA. The chain's CDR3 is CASSLSQGAAGELFF. In nucleotides, the CDR3 is TGTGCCAGCAGCTTGTCGCAGGGGGCGGCCGGGGAGCTGTTTTTT.

This clonotype came up a few times. This chain joins TRBV18 and TRBJ1-6, with D tentatively TRBD1 (5 bases). V was shortened by 1 base and J by 10 bases, with 17 bases between the two germline ends. This CDR3 region has 16 residues. Germline V CDR1 and CDR2: KGHSH, LQKENI. In nucleotides, the CDR3 is TGTGCCAGCTCACCACGACAGATGGATCCTCGGTCACCCCTCCACTTT. Translated, it gives CASSPRQMDPRSPLHF.

This chain connects TRBV7-8 to TRBJ2-7; 10 bases fit TRBD2. Germline CDR1 reads SGHVS; CDR2 reads FQNEAQ. The ends lost 2 bases at V and 9 bases at J; junction bases unmatched: 13. The CDR3 consists of 16 residues. The CDR3 loop reads CASSLLAGASDAVQYF. CDR3 in DNA: TGTGCCAGCAGCTTACTAGCGGGGGCCTCCGACGCCGTGCAGTACTTC. Complete variable domain (other parts from reference TRBV7-8 and TRBJ2-7): GAGVSQSPRYKVAKRGQDVALRCDPISGHVSLFWYQQALGQGPEFLTYFQNEAQLDKSGLPSDRFFAERPEGSVSTLKIQRTQQEDSAVYLCASSLLAGASDAVQYFGPGTRLTVT.

Comment on this clonotype: This may be a read error: a much more frequent sequence differs by one nucleotide. The V and J genes are TRBV5-5 and TRBJ1-2, with D perhaps matching TRBD1 (5 bases). This CDR3 spans 14 amino acids. The germline V gene encodes CDR1 SGHKS and CDR2 YYEKEE (reference sequence). DNA of the CDR3: TGTGCCAGCAACTTGGCCCAGGGAAACTATGGCTACACCTTC. Its protein is CASNLAQGNYGYTF.

This clonotype appeared once. The chain is built from TRBV9 and TRBJ2-5; 7 bases fit TRBD1. The J call could be wrong; TRBJ2-7 is a better fit for the DNA end. Per the germline V gene, CDR1 is SGDLS and CDR2 is YYNGEE. The CDR3 sequence is 15 residues long. CDR3 protein: CASSVGGTAHNEQYF. CDR3 DNA: TGTGCCAGCAGCGTAGGGGGGACAGCTCACAACGAGCAGTACTTC.

As to this clonotype: No conserved phenylalanine or tryptophan is present at the end of the CDR3, so a read error is the likely explanation. The chain combines TRBV2 with TRBJ2-4; TRBD2 matches at 7 bases. V was pared by 8 bases and J by 1 base, with 8 bases of the junction left unmatched. This CDR3 comprises 15 residues. CDR1 and CDR2 from the germline V gene are SNHLY and FYNNEI. CDR3 protein: CASRGDGVAKNIQYL. DNA for the CDR3: TGTGCCAGCCGGGGGGACGGGGTGGCCAAAAACATTCAGTACTTA.

The rearrangement uses TRBV4-3 and TRBJ1-2, with D possibly TRBD1 on 5 matching bases. The CDR3 covers 16 residues. V was trimmed by 0 bases and J by 7 bases, leaving 18 bases between them. In germline, CDR1 is LGHNA, CDR2 YSLEER. The CDR3 loop is CASSQDAASRGGGYTF. The CDR3 coding sequence is TGCGCCAGCAGCCAAGACGCAGCCTCCCGTGGGGGTGGCTACACCTTC.

About this clonotype itself: A much larger clone differs from this one at a single base, so this may be a read error. The chain has TRBV7-2 and TRBJ2-7; 7 nucleotides line up with TRBD1. The CDR3 spans 14 residues. Germline CDR1 SGHTA, CDR2 FQGNSA. V was clipped by 2 bases and J by 3 bases; unmatched bases: 4. CDR3 nucleotides: TGTGCCAGCAGCTTACCTGGACAGGTCTACGAGCAGTACTTC. It specifies CASSLPGQVYEQYF. The full variable domain, rest sourced from reference TRBV7-2 and TRBJ2-7, is GAGVSQSPSNKVTEKGKDVELRCDPISGHTALYWYRQSLGQGLEFLIYFQGNSAPDKSGLPSDRFSAERTGGSVSTLTIQRTQQEDSAVYLCASSLPGQVYEQYFGPGTRLTVT.

This clonotype was counted a few times. The chain links TRBV7-8 to TRBJ1-4, with unresolved D. Germline V gives CDR1 SGHVS, CDR2 FQNEAQ. V lost 0 bases and J lost 6, with 11 bases in between. The CDR3 has 15 residues. Here the CDR3 reads CASSLAGSLDEKLFF. CDR3 nucleotides: TGTGCCAGCAGCTTAGCTGGGTCCCTTGATGAAAAACTGTTTTTT.

The V gene is TRBV7-9, the J gene TRBJ2-1; D is unclear. Germline assignment: CDR1 SEHNR and CDR2 FQNEAQ (reference sequence). The germline V and J ends were trimmed by 4 bases and 0 bases, with 13 bases remaining between them. The CDR3 is 16 residues long. In DNA, the CDR3 is TGTGCCAGCAGCTCGTCCGACTGGAGCTCCTACAATGAGCAGTTCTTC. Translating gives CASSSSDWSSYNEQFF. The full variable domain, rest sourced from reference TRBV7-9 and TRBJ2-1, is DTGVSQNPRHKITKRGQNVTFRCDPISEHNRLYWYRQTLGQGPEFLTYFQNEAQLEKSRLLSDRFSAERPKGSFSTLEIQRTEQGDSAMYLCASSSSDWSSYNEQFFGPGTRLTVL.